The clone carrying this T cell receptor (beta chain) turned up a few times. What it recognizes is unknown. Trimming took off 5 bases at V and 2 bases at J, with 10 bases between the two ends. The germline CDR1 and CDR2 sequences are MDHEN and SYDVKM. The CDR3 covers 14 residues. The entry originates in a study of identical twins. Study-level points and caveats: The models systematically underestimated how much out-of-frame TCR alpha was shared in monozygotic twins.

TCRdb called the 5' RACE reads again in MiXCR, with one record for every CDR3 protein. This sample has around 1.7 million distinct CDR3 sequences; 32% occur once, and the top ten carry roughly 0.3%. The chain is built from TRBV28 and TRBJ2-4; D remains unclear. The origin of this receptor is a newborn girl in good health. Sequencing was performed on cord blood. CDR3 loop: CASSVGHPKNIQYF. In nucleotides, the CDR3 is TGTGCCAGCAGTGTGGGCCATCCCAAAAACATTCAGTACTTC. The full variable domain, completed using reference TRBV28 and TRBJ2-4, is DVKVTQSSRYLVKRTGEKVFLECVQDMDHENMFWYRQDPGLGLRLIYFSYDVKMKEKGDIPEGYSVSREKKERFSLILESASTNQTSMYLCASSVGHPKNIQYFGAGTRLSVL.